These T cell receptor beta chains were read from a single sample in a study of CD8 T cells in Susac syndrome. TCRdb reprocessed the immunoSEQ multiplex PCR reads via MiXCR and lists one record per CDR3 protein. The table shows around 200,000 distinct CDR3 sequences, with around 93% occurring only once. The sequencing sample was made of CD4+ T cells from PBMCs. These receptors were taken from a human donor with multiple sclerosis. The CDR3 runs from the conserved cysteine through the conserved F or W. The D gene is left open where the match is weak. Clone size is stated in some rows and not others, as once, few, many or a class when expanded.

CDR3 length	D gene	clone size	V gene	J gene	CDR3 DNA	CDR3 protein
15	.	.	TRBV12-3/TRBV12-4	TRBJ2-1	TGTGCCAGCAGTTTAGATGGCGGGGAATTTAATGAGCAGTTCTTC	CASSLDGGEFNEQFF
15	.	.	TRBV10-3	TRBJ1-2	TGTGCCATCAGTGAGTCAGGGGATGGAATCTATGGCTACACCTTC	CAISESGDGIYGYTF
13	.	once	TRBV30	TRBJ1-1	TGTGCCTGGAGAAGTAGAGGGGTGACTGAAGCTTTCTTT	CAWRSRGVTEAFF
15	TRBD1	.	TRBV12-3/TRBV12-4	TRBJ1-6	TGTGCCAGCAGTCGTCAGGGACAGGGCAGGTCACCCCTCCACTTT	CASSRQGQGRSPLHF
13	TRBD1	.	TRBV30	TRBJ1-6	TGTGCCTGGCGGACAGGTGATGGTTCACCCCTCCACTTT	CAWRTGDGSPLHF
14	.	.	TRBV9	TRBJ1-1	TGTGCCAGCAGCGTTTCGGGCAGGGCCACTGAAGCTTTCTTT	CASSVSGRATEAFF
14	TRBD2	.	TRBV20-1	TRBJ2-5	TGCAGTGCGCTGACTAGCGGGGTCAAAGAGACCCAGTACTTC	CSALTSGVKETQYF
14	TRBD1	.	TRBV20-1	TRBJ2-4	TGCAGTGCTGAGAAGGGACAGGGGAAAAACATTCAGTACTTC	CSAEKGQGKNIQYF
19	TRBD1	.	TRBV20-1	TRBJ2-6	TGCAGTGCTAGATCCGGGGGGACAGGGGAGAGCTCTGGGGCCAACGTCCTGACTTTC	CSARSGGTGESSGANVLTF
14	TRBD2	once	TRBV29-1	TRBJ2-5	TGCAGCGTCAGAAGCGGGGCTGCCCGGGAGACCCAGTACTTC	CSVRSGAARETQYF
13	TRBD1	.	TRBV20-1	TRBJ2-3	TGCAGTGCCGGACAGGGGGACACAGATACGCAGTATTTT	CSAGQGDTDTQYF
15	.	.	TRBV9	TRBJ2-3	TGTGCCAGCAGCGGGACAGAGAGGACCACAGATACGCAGTATTTT	CASSGTERTTDTQYF
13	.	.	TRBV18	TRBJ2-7	TGTGCCAGCTCACCCTATGGTGGAGACGAGCAGTACTTC	CASSPYGGDEQYF
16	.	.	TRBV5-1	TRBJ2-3	TGCGCCAGCAGCCGGACAGTGTTTTCAAGCACAGATACGCAGTATTTT	CASSRTVFSSTDTQYF
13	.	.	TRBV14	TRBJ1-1	TGTGCCAGCAGCTTAGACACGAACACTGAAGCTTTCTTT	CASSLDTNTEAFF
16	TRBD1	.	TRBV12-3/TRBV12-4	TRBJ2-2	TGTGCCAGCAGTAAGACCGGGACAGGGGACACCGGGGAGCTGTTTTTT	CASSKTGTGDTGELFF
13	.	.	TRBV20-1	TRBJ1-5	TGCAGTGCTAGAGCAGGGGTCAATCAGCCCCAGCATTTT	CSARAGVNQPQHF
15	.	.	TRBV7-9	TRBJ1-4	TGTGCCAGCAGCCCAACAGACGAGCCTAATGAAAAACTGTTTTTT	CASSPTDEPNEKLFF
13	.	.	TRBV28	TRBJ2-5	TGTGCCAGCAGCGCGGGGTCCCCTAAAACCCAGTACTTC	CASSAGSPKTQYF
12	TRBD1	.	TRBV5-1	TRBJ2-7	TGCGCCAGCGGACAGGGGGCGGACGAGCAGTACTTC	CASGQGADEQYF
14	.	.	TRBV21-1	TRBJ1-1	TGTGCCAGCAGCCAATTGGCCCGAAACACTGAAGCTTTCTTT	CASSQLARNTEAFF
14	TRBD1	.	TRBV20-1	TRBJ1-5	TGCAGTGCTAGGGCGAAGGGGGCCGGTCAGCCCCAGCATTTT	CSARAKGAGQPQHF
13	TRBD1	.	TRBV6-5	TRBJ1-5	TGTGCCAGCAGTTTGACAGGGAATCAGCCCCAGCATTTT	CASSLTGNQPQHF
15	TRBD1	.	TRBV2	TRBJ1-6	TGTGCCAGCAGTAATTTCGACAGGGCCAATTCACCCCTCCACTTT	CASSNFDRANSPLHF
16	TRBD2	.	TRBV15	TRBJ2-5	TGTGCCACCAGCAGAGATGTCAGCGGGGGGATGGAGACCCAGTACTTC	CATSRDVSGGMETQYF
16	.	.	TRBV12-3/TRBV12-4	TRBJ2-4	TGTGCCAGCAGTTTACGGAGGGGACTAGCCAAAAACATTCAGTACTTC	CASSLRRGLAKNIQYF
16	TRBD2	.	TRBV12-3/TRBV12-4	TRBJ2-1	TGTGCCAGCAGGGCGACTAGCGGGGGAAGCTACAATGAGCAGTTCTTC	CASRATSGGSYNEQFF
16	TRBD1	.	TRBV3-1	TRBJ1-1	TGTGCCAGCAGCCAAGACCGGACAGGGATGAACACTGAAGCTTTCTTT	CASSQDRTGMNTEAFF
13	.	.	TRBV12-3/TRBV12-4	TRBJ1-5	TGTGCCAGCAGTTTAAAGGCTGATCAGCCCCAGCATTTT	CASSLKADQPQHF
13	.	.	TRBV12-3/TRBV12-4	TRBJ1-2	TGTGCCAGCAGTTCAGGACAGAAAGGTGGCTACACCTTC	CASSSGQKGGYTF